This T cell receptor beta chain was obtained from a study of CD8 T cells in Susac syndrome. Study as a whole: Patients with Susac syndrome were therapy-naive, treated with corticosteroids, or treated with intravenous immunoglobulin alone when blood was collected.

The ends were cut back, 1 base at V and 4 bases at J, with 10 bases in the middle. CDR1 and CDR2 (germline): LGHNA, YSLEER. This CDR3 comprises 15 residues. General study findings and limits: Peak Susac CD8+ clonal expansion was seen in TEMRA cells and active patients. In total CD8+ repertoires, 15 to 20 Susac-specific public clones were found, and CD8+ TEMRA repertoires had 4 to 6.

About this clonotype itself: Antigen: not known.

Reverse transcription used roughly 0.45 to 1 ug RNA and random hexamers. One entry per CDR3 protein results from TCRdb running MiXCR on the immunoSEQ multiplex PCR reads. Of more than 80,000 distinct CDR3 sequences in the sample, less than 95% were seen once. The authors sequenced TCR beta from blood CD8+ and CD4+ T cells. This chain connects TRBV4-3 to TRBJ2-2; the D is unclear. The sequence came from a human donor with Susac syndrome. The sample comprised CD8+ T cells from PBMCs. The CDR3, as DNA: TGCGCCAGCAGCCAAGGGGTCAGTGGCACCGGGGAGCTGTTTTTT. Protein product: CASSQGVSGTGELFF.